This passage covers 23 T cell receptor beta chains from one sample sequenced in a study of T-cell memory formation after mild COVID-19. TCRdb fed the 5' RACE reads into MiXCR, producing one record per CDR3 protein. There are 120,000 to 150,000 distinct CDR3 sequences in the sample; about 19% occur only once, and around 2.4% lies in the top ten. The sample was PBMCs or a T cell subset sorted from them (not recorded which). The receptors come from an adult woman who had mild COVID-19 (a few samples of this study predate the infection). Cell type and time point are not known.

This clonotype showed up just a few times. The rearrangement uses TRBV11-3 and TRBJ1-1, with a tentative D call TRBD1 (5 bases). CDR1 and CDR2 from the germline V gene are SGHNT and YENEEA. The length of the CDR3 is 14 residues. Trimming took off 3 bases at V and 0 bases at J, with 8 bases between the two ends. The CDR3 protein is CASSFAGLNTEAFF. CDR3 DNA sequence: TGTGCCAGCAGCTTTGCAGGGCTGAACACTGAAGCTTTCTTT.

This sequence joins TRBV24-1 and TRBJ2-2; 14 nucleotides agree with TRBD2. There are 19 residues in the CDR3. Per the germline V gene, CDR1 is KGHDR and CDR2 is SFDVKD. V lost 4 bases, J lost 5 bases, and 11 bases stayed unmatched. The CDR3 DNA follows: TGTGCCACCAGTGACTCAACCGGGACTAGCGGGGGCAGGACCGGGGAGCTGTTTTTT. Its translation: CATSDSTGTSGGRTGELFF.

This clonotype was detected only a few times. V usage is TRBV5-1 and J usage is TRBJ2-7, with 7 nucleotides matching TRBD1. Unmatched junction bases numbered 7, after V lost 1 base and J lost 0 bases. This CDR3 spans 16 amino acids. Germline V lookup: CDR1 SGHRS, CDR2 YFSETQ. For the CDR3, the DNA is TGCGCCAGCAGCTTGACAGGGGTTTGGAGCTCCTACGAGCAGTACTTC. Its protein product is CASSLTGVWSSYEQYF.

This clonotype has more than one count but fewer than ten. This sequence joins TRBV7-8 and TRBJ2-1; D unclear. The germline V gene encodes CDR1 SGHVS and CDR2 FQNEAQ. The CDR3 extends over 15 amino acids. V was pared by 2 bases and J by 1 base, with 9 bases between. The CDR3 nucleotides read TGTGCCAGCAGCTTACGACGGATTTCCTACAATGAGCAGTTCTTC. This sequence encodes CASSLRRISYNEQFF.

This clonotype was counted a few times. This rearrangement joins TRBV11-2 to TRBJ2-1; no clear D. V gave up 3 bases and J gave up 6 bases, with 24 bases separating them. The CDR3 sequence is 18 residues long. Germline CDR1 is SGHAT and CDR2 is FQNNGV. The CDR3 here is CASSLGTTPLQDPNEQFF. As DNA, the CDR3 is TGTGCCAGCAGCTTGGGTACGACGCCTTTGCAGGACCCCAATGAGCAGTTCTTC.

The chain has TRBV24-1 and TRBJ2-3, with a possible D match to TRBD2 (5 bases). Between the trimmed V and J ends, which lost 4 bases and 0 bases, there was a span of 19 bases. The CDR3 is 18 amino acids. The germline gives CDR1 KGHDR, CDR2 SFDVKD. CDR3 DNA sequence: TGTGCCACCAGTGACCCGACTAAAGCGGACTTTAGCACAGATACGCAGTATTTT. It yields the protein CATSDPTKADFSTDTQYF.

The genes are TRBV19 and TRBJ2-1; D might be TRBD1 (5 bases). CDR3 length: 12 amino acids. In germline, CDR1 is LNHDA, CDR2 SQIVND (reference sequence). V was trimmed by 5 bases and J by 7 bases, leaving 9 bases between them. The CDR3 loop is CASSAPGNEQFF. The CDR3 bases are TGTGCCAGTAGTGCTCCAGGGAATGAGCAGTTCTTC.

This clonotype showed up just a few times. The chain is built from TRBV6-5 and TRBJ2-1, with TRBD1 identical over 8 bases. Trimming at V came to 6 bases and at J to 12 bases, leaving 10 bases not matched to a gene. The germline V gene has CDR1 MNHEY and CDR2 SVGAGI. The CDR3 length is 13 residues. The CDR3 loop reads CASRTNHRGWQFF. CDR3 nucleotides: TGTGCCAGCAGGACAAACCACAGGGGGTGGCAGTTCTTC.

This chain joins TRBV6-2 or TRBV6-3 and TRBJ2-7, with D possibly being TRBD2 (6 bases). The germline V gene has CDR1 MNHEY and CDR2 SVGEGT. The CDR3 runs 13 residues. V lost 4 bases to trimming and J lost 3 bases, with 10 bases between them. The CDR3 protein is CASSFQTSYEQYF. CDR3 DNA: TGTGCCAGCAGTTTCCAGACTAGCTACGAGCAGTACTTC.

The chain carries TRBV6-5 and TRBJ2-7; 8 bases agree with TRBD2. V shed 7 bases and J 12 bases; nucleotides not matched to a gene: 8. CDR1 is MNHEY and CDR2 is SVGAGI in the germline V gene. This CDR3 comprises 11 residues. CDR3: CASNSGGAPYF. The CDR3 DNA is TGTGCCAGCAATTCGGGGGGGGCCCCGTACTTC.

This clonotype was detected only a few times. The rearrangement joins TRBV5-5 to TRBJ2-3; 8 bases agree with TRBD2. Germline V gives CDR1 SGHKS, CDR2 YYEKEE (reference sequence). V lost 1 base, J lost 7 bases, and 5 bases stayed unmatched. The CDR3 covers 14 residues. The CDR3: CASSLRREENTQYF. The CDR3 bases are TGTGCCAGCAGCTTGCGGCGGGAGGAGAATACGCAGTATTTT.

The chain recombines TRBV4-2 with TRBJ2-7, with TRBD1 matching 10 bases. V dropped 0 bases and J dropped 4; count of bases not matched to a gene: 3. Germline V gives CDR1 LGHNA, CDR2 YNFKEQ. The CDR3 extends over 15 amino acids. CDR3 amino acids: CASSQDRDRGYEQYF. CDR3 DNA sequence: TGTGCCAGCAGCCAAGACCGGGACAGGGGTTACGAGCAGTACTTC.

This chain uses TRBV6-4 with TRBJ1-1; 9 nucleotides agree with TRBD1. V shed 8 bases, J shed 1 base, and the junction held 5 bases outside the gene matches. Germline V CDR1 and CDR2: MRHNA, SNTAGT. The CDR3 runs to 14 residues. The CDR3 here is CASHRGRRNTEAFF. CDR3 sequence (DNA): TGTGCCAGCCACAGGGGGCGGCGGAACACTGAAGCTTTCTTT.

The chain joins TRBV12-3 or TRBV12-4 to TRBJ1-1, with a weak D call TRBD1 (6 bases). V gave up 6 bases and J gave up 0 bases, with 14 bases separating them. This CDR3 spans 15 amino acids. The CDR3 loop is CASREGGTLNTEAFF. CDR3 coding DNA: TGTGCCAGCAGGGAAGGGGGGACCCTGAACACTGAAGCTTTCTTT.

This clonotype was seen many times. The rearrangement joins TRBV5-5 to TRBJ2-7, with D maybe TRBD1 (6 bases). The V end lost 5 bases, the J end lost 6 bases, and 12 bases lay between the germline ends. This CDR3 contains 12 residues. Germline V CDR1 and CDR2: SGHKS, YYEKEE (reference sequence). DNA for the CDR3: TGTGCCAGCAGTCCTAGGGGGTCCGAGCAGTACTTC. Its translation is CASSPRGSEQYF.

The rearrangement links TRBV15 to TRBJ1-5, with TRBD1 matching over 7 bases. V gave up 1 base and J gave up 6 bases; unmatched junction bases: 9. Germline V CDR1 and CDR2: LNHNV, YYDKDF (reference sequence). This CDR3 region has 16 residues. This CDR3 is CATSRAAARGTQPQHF. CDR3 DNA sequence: TGTGCCACCAGCAGAGCGGCGGCCAGGGGGACTCAGCCCCAGCATTTT.

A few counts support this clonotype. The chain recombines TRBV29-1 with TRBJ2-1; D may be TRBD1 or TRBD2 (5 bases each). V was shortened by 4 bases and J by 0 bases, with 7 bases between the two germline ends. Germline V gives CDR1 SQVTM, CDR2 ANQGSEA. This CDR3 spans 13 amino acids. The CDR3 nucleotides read TGCAGCGTTGGGGGGAGCTCCTACAATGAGCAGTTCTTC. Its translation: CSVGGSSYNEQFF.

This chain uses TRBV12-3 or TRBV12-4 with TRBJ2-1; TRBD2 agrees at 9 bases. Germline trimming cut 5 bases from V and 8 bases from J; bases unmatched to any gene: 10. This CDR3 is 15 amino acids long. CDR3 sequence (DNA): TGTGCCAGCAGTGCCGGGAGCGGGAGGTCCCATGAGCAGTTCTTC. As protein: CASSAGSGRSHEQFF.

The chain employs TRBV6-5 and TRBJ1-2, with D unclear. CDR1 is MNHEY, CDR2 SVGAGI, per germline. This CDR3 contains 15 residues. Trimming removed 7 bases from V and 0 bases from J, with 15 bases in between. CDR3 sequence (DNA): TGTGCCAGCACTCAACAGCTAATACCTAACTATGGCTACACCTTC. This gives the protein CASTQQLIPNYGYTF.

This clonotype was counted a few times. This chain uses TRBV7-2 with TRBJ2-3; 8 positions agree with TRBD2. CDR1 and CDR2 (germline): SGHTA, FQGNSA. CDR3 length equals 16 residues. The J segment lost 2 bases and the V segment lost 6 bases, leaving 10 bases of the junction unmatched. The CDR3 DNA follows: TGTGCCAGCAGAGCTCGGGCGGGAGGCGTCACAGATACGCAGTATTTT. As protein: CASRARAGGVTDTQYF.

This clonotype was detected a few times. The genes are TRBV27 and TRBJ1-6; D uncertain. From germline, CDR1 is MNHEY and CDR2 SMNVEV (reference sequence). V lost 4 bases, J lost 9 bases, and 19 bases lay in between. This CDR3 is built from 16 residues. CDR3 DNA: TGTGCCAGCAGTTCCGGGTCGGGCAGGAGTTCTTCACCCCTCCACTTT. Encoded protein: CASSSGSGRSSSPLHF.

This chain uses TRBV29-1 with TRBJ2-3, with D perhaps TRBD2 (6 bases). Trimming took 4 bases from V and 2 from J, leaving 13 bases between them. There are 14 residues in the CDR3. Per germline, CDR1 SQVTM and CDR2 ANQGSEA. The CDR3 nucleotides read TGCAGCGTTGCATACGGGGGTATCACAGATACGCAGTATTTT. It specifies CSVAYGGITDTQYF.

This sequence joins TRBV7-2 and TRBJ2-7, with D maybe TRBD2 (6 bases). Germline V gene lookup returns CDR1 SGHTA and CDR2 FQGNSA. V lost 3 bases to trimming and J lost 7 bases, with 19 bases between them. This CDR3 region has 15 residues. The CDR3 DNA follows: TGTGCCAGCAGCTTGGGCGCCGGGGGAGGTCGAGAGCAGTACTTC. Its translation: CASSLGAGGGREQYF. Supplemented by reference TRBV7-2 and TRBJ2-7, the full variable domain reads GAGVSQSPSNKVTEKGKDVELRCDPISGHTALYWYRQSLGQGLEFLIYFQGNSAPDKSGLPSDRFSAERTGGSVSTLTIQRTQQEDSAVYLCASSLGAGGGREQYFGPGTRLTVT.